The next 13 T cell receptor beta chains were all read from a single sample in a study of cytomegalovirus exposure and HLA in healthy donors. Both 60 Vbeta primers and 13 Jbeta primers went into the PCR. Some clones are missing from TCRdb's copy, which holds only in-frame ones; the method was immunoSEQ multiplex PCR. Here the sample spans about 160,000 clones, 80% being singletons. The specimen was PBMCs. The receptors stem from a woman in her fifties or sixties in good health and CMV-seronegative.

This chain connects TRBV5-1 to TRBJ1-4; D is unclear. The germline CDR1 and CDR2 sequences are SGHRS and YFSETQ. Trimming removed 1 base from V and 0 bases from J, with 7 bases in between. CDR3 length: 15 amino acids. CDR3 region: CASSLIDTTNEKLFF. In nucleotides, the CDR3 is TGCGCCAGCAGCTTGATTGACACAACTAATGAAAAACTGTTTTTT. The entire variable domain, with the rest obtained from reference TRBV5-1 and TRBJ1-4, is as follows: KAGVTQTPRYLIKTRGQQVTLSCSPISGHRSVSWYQQTPGQGLQFLFEYFSETQRNKGNFPGRFSGRQFSNSRSEMNVSTLELGDSALYLCASSLIDTTNEKLFFGSGTQLSVL.

V usage is TRBV5-1 and J usage is TRBJ1-3; D is undetermined. The V gene's germline CDR1 is SGHRS and CDR2 YFSETQ. This CDR3 comprises 14 residues. With 8 bases removed from V and 0 bases from J, the gap between germline ends came to 12 bases. The CDR3 bases are TGCGCCAGTTCGGGAGGTTCCTCTGGAAACACCATATATTTT. Translated: CASSGGSSGNTIYF.

This clone turned up a few times. The chain links TRBV5-4 to TRBJ2-1; D remains unclear. The CDR3 consists of 11 residues. Per the germline V gene, CDR1 is SGHNT and CDR2 is YYREEE (reference sequence). V dropped 1 base and J dropped 9 bases, with 5 bases sitting between them. CDR3 DNA: TGTGCCAGCAGCTTGTCTTTTGAGCAGTTCTTC. Translated: CASSLSFEQFF.

The DNA of the CDR3 is TGTGCCAGCAGACGGACTAGCACTCCCTACAATGAGCAGTTCTTC. Translation: CASRRTSTPYNEQFF. V and J are TRBV5-5 and TRBJ2-1; TRBD2 matches at 8 bases. This CDR3 is 15 amino acids long. Germline-derived CDR1 and CDR2 are SGHKS and YYEKEE (reference sequence). J was trimmed by 2 bases and V by 5 bases; bases with no gene match: 6. The entire variable domain, with the rest obtained from reference TRBV5-5 and TRBJ2-1, is as follows: DAGVTQSPTHLIKTRGQQVTLRCSPISGHKSVSWYQQVLGQGPQFIFQYYEKEERGRGNFPDRFSARQFPNYSSELNVNALLLGDSALYLCASRRTSTPYNEQFFGPGTRLTVL.

This chain links TRBV6-1 with TRBJ2-2; D perhaps matches TRBD1 (5 bases). Trimming cost V 6 bases and J 6 bases, with 17 bases left between them. The CDR3 spans 15 residues. CDR1 and CDR2 from the germline V gene are MNHNS and SASEGT. The CDR3 loop is CASRRTDRSPGELFF. In nucleotides, the CDR3 is TGTGCCAGCAGAAGAACCGACAGATCCCCCGGGGAGCTGTTTTTT.

The chain is built from TRBV10-2 and TRBJ2-7; 9 positions match TRBD2. Germline trimming cut 6 bases from V and 5 bases from J; bases unmatched to any gene: 8. The CDR3 is made up of 14 amino acids. Germline CDR1 is WSHSY and CDR2 is SAAADI. CDR3 residues: CASSVAGARDEQYF. The CDR3 nucleotides are TGCGCCAGCAGCGTAGCGGGAGCTCGGGACGAGCAGTACTTC.

This clone has more than one count but fewer than ten. The chain is built from TRBV6-5 and TRBJ1-3, with 7 bases that match TRBD1. Per the germline V gene, CDR1 is MNHEY and CDR2 is SVGAGI. This CDR3 spans 15 amino acids. V shed 5 bases, J shed 0 bases, and the junction held 4 bases outside the gene matches. CDR3 sequence (DNA): TGTGCCAGCAGTCTGGACAGGCACTCTGGAAACACCATATATTTT. It yields the protein CASSLDRHSGNTIYF.

V is TRBV11-3 and J is TRBJ2-6, with D perhaps TRBD1 (6 bases). The CDR3 totals 15 residues. CDR1 is SGHNT and CDR2 is YENEEA in the germline V gene. Trimming cost V 6 bases and J 2 bases, with 11 bases left between them. The chain's CDR3 is CASSSGDAGANVLTF. CDR3 DNA sequence: TGTGCCAGCAGTTCAGGGGATGCTGGGGCCAACGTCCTGACTTTC.

The genes are TRBV18 and TRBJ2-7; no firm D call. The CDR3 is 14 residues long. CDR1 and CDR2 from the germline V gene are KGHSH and LQKENI. V gave up 3 bases and J gave up 2 bases, with 11 bases separating them. CDR3 sequence (DNA): TGTGCCAGCTCACCGGCACAACCTCCCTACGAGCAGTACTTC. Amino acids: CASSPAQPPYEQYF.

The CDR3 nucleotides read TGTGCCAGCAGCTCAGGGACAGTCAATCAGCCCCAGCATTTT. This gives the protein CASSSGTVNQPQHF. V is TRBV7-2 and J is TRBJ1-5; 7 bases fit TRBD1. V gave up 4 bases and J gave up 3 bases; unmatched junction bases: 3. Germline-derived CDR1 and CDR2 are SGHTA and FQGNSA. The CDR3 consists of 14 residues.

This chain links TRBV11-2 with TRBJ2-2; TRBD2 aligns across 10 bases. After removal of 4 bases from V and 1 base from J, the junction contained 6 bases not matched to a gene. CDR3 length: 17 residues. CDR1 and CDR2 from the germline V gene are SGHAT and FQNNGV. The CDR3 spells CASSSTLAGGNTGELFF. The CDR3 coding sequence is TGTGCCAGCAGCTCAACCTTAGCGGGAGGGAACACCGGGGAGCTGTTTTTT. Using reference TRBV11-2 and TRBJ2-2 for the parts outside the CDR3, the full variable domain is EAGVAQSPRYKIIEKRQSVAFWCNPISGHATLYWYQQILGQGPKLLIQFQNNGVVDDSQLPKDRFSAERLKGVDSTLKIQPAKLEDSAVYLCASSSTLAGGNTGELFFGEGSRLTVL.

This chain connects TRBV28 to TRBJ1-3, with 9 nucleotides matching TRBD1. V was pared by 7 bases and J by 4 bases, with 11 bases of the junction left unmatched. The germline CDR1 and CDR2 sequences are MDHEN and SYDVKM. This CDR3 has 16 amino acids. CDR3 in amino acids: CASTKTQGAAGNTIYF. Here the CDR3 DNA reads TGTGCCAGCACTAAAACACAGGGGGCGGCAGGAAACACCATATATTTT.

The chain combines TRBV19 with TRBJ1-5, with D possibly being TRBD1 (6 bases). This CDR3 has 15 amino acids. V was clipped by 3 bases and J by 7 bases, with 16 bases between them. Per the germline V gene, CDR1 is LNHDA and CDR2 is SQIVND (reference sequence). The CDR3 nucleotides read TGTGCCAGTAGTATCCCAGGGACACTCGGCCAGCCCCAGCATTTT. Translating it yields CASSIPGTLGQPQHF.